A single sample is the source of the 27 T cell receptor beta chains below, sequenced in a study of identical twins. Using its own MiXCR run on the 5' RACE reads, TCRdb lists one record per CDR3 protein. The repertoire holds under 400,000 distinct CDR3 sequences, with approximately 8.7% as singletons. Source material: naive T cells sorted from blood. These receptors were collected from a woman aged 45-65 years in good health.

The chain joins TRBV7-8 to TRBJ2-7; 8 bases are a match to TRBD2. V lost 4 bases and J lost 7; bases outside the gene matches: 9. The CDR3 sequence is 14 residues long. Germline-derived CDR1 and CDR2 are SGHVS and FQNEAQ. CDR3 residues: CASSSLAGLWEQYF. The CDR3 DNA reads TGTGCCAGCAGCTCCCTAGCGGGCCTCTGGGAGCAGTACTTC.

This clonotype was counted between two and nine times. The chain joins TRBV24-1 to TRBJ1-1; maybe TRBD1 (6 bases). Trimming left V 3 bases short and J 8 bases short, with 12 bases between. The CDR3 spans 13 residues. CDR1 and CDR2 from the germline V gene are KGHDR and SFDVKD. CDR3 sequence: CATSDPQGTEAFF. As DNA, the CDR3 is TGTGCCACCAGTGATCCACAGGGTACAGAAGCTTTCTTT.

The table lists this clonotype with many counts. The rearrangement joins TRBV7-8 to TRBJ1-2; 7 bases match TRBD1. The CDR3 is made up of 14 amino acids. Trimming cost V 5 bases and J 3 bases; bases outside gene matches: 6. Germline CDR1 and CDR2: SGHVS and FQNEAQ. The CDR3 reads CASSQGGTDYGYTF. For the CDR3, the DNA is TGTGCCAGCAGCCAAGGTGGGACAGACTATGGCTACACCTTC.

The table lists this clonotype with many counts. V is TRBV5-1 and J is TRBJ2-1; 10 bases fit TRBD1. The V gene's germline CDR1 is SGHRS and CDR2 YFSETQ. V was clipped by 4 bases and J by 2 bases; unmatched bases: 3. The CDR3 runs 15 residues. The DNA of the CDR3 is TGCGCCAGCAGCCCTGGACAGGGGGCCTACAATGAGCAGTTCTTC. Protein: CASSPGQGAYNEQFF.

This clonotype was seen only a few times. The chain uses TRBV25-1 and TRBJ2-7, with D hard to call. V lost 7 bases and J 6 bases, leaving 13 bases between the germline ends. The germline gives CDR1 MGHDK, CDR2 SYGVNS. The CDR3 has 12 residues. The CDR3 coding sequence is TGTGCCAGCACTTCCTCCCCCATCGAGCAGTACGTC. It specifies CASTSSPIEQYV.

Ten or more counts support this clonotype. J is TRBJ2-1 and V is TRBV29-1, with unresolved D. Germline CDR1 SQVTM, CDR2 ANQGSEA. The CDR3 extends over 15 amino acids. V lost 4 bases, J lost 0 bases, and 13 bases lay in between. As DNA, the CDR3 is TGCAGCGTTGTCCGGGCAGTCAGCTCCTACAATGAGCAGTTCTTC. Protein: CSVVRAVSSYNEQFF.

Only a few counts were recorded for this clonotype. J is TRBJ2-3 and V is TRBV4-1; 7 nucleotides line up with TRBD2. Trimming cost V 0 bases and J 0 bases; bases outside gene matches: 15. CDR3 length equals 20 residues. CDR1 and CDR2 from the germline V gene are MGHRA and YSYEKL. CDR3 sequence: CASSQDFGLGRASSTDTQYF. The CDR3 coding sequence is TGCGCCAGCAGCCAAGATTTTGGTCTTGGGAGGGCCTCTAGCACAGATACGCAGTATTTT.

This clonotype was counted ten times or more. The chain employs TRBV5-1 and TRBJ2-2; the D is unclear. The V gene lost 3 bases and the J gene lost 9 bases, with 12 bases spanning the gap. The CDR3 totals 13 residues. Germline V gives CDR1 SGHRS, CDR2 YFSETQ. The CDR3 DNA is TGCGCCAGCAGCTATAACAGTTTCTGGGAGCTGTTTTTT. It translates to CASSYNSFWELFF.

This clonotype was picked up a small number of times. The genes are TRBV12-3 or TRBV12-4 and TRBJ2-2; D call uncertain. Trimming removed 3 bases at V and 4 bases at J, with 9 bases between. This CDR3 comprises 14 residues. CDR3 DNA: TGTGCCAGCAGTTTGGGTACACCCACCGGGGAGCTGTTTTTT. It specifies CASSLGTPTGELFF.

As to this clonotype: The junction and the germline gene differ at one end; a read error may be behind it. The gene calls are TRBV27 and TRBJ1-1; TRBD1 matches at 8 bases. This CDR3 is built from 16 residues. The germline CDR1 and CDR2 sequences are MNHEY and SMNVEV (reference sequence). The DNA for the CDR3 is TGCGCCAGCTTTACTCTGAGCAGGGGGCTGAACACTGAAGCTTTCTTT. Its translation is CASFTLSRGLNTEAFF.

This clonotype was detected ten times or more. This chain links TRBV11-1 with TRBJ1-1; D not resolved. The CDR3 has 13 residues. Deletions cut 5 bases from V and 2 bases from J, with 9 bases between. The germline V gene has CDR1 SGHAT and CDR2 FQDESV (reference sequence). In nucleotides, the CDR3 is TGTGCCAGCAGCGAGGGTCTAAACACTGAAGCTTTCTTT. This translates into CASSEGLNTEAFF. The whole variable domain, remainder taken from reference TRBV11-1 and TRBJ1-1, is EAEVAQSPRYKITEKSQAVAFWCDPISGHATLYWYRQILGQGPELLVQFQDESVVDDSQLPKDRFSAERLKGVDSTLKIQPAELGDSAMYLCASSEGLNTEAFFGQGTRLTVV.

This clonotype has a count of ten or more. The V gene is TRBV3-1, the J gene TRBJ2-1, with TRBD2 matching over 8 bases. CDR3 length: 17 residues. The germline gives CDR1 LGHDT, CDR2 YNNKEL (reference sequence). The junction had 15 bases not matched to a gene; V was cut back by 4 bases and J by 7 bases. The CDR3 DNA is TGTGCCAGCAGCCGCTTAACCCCCGGGAGGGGTAGAAATGAGCAGTTCTTC. Protein product: CASSRLTPGRGRNEQFF.

The chain is built from TRBV6-5 and TRBJ1-1, with no clear D. V lost 0 bases, J lost 2 bases, and 10 bases lay in between. The length of the CDR3 is 15 residues. Per germline, CDR1 MNHEY and CDR2 SVGAGI. The CDR3 coding sequence is TGTGCCAGCAGTTACTCGATTACCACAAACACTGAAGCTTTCTTT. Protein: CASSYSITTNTEAFF.

The chain links TRBV4-1 to TRBJ2-1; D is unclear. Germline V gives CDR1 MGHRA, CDR2 YSYEKL. Trimming took 2 bases from V and 2 from J, leaving 7 bases between them. This CDR3 comprises 14 residues. CDR3 loop: CASSQPKAYNEQFF. CDR3 DNA: TGCGCCAGCAGCCAACCCAAAGCCTACAATGAGCAGTTCTTC.

J is TRBJ1-5 and V is TRBV4-1; D is unresolved. V was shortened by 2 bases and J by 7 bases, with 15 bases between the two germline ends. This CDR3 is 15 amino acids long. CDR1 and CDR2 from the germline V gene are MGHRA and YSYEKL. The CDR3 sequence is CASSQMTAARQPQHF. The CDR3 coding sequence is TGCGCCAGCAGCCAAATGACGGCGGCACGACAGCCCCAGCATTTT.

This clonotype has just a few counts. Written as DNA, the CDR3 is TGTGCCAGCGAATCCGGGACAGGGATCGGAAACGAGCAGTACTTC. Amino acid sequence: CASESGTGIGNEQYF. The gene calls are TRBV27 and TRBJ2-7, with 9 nucleotides matching TRBD1. The CDR3 has 15 residues. The J segment lost 5 bases and the V segment lost 8 bases, leaving 13 bases of the junction unmatched. CDR1 is MNHEY, CDR2 SMNVEV, per germline (reference sequence).

The chain recombines TRBV10-2 with TRBJ2-3; D may be TRBD1 (6 bases). From germline, CDR1 is WSHSY and CDR2 SAAADI. The V gene lost 5 bases and the J gene lost 0 bases, with 9 bases spanning the gap. The CDR3 is 14 residues long. CDR3 protein: CASSNDRSTDTQYF. The CDR3 bases are TGCGCCAGCAGTAATGACAGGAGCACAGATACGCAGTATTTT.

This clonotype occurred a few times. The genes are TRBV5-4 and TRBJ2-5, with D possibly TRBD2 on 6 matching bases. This CDR3 is 13 amino acids long. Germline CDR1 SGHNT, CDR2 YYREEE (reference sequence). V was trimmed by 2 bases and J by 5 bases, leaving 10 bases between them. The CDR3 DNA reads TGTGCCAGCAGCTTCAGGGCGGGGGAGACCCAGTACTTC. It translates to CASSFRAGETQYF.

This rearrangement joins TRBV12-5 to TRBJ2-5; 12 nucleotides line up with TRBD1. Germline CDR1 and CDR2: LGHNT and FRNRAP. There are 16 residues in the CDR3. With 1 base clipped from V and 6 bases from J, the junction kept 6 bases outside the gene matches. CDR3 residues: CASGLAGTGGLKTQYF. The DNA of the CDR3 is TGTGCTAGTGGTTTGGCCGGGACAGGGGGCTTAAAGACCCAGTACTTC.

The sample holds a few counts of this clonotype. CDR3 region: CASSYKGSQHF. The CDR3 nucleotides read TGTGCCAGCAGTTATAAGGGATCCCAGCATTTT. The chain uses TRBV27 and TRBJ1-5; D is undetermined. The V gene's germline CDR1 is MNHEY and CDR2 SMNVEV (reference sequence). The ends were cut back, 4 bases at V and 11 bases at J, with 9 bases in the middle. The CDR3 totals 11 residues.

This clonotype showed up just a few times. V usage is TRBV24-1 and J usage is TRBJ2-2; D might be TRBD1 (6 bases). The CDR3 has 15 residues. Trimming shortened V by 3 bases and J by 3 bases, and 10 bases separated the two germline ends. Germline-derived CDR1 and CDR2 are KGHDR and SFDVKD. The CDR3 loop reads CATSDVQGHTGELFF. DNA for the CDR3: TGTGCCACCAGTGATGTACAGGGTCACACCGGGGAGCTGTTTTTT.

A few counts support this clonotype. V usage is TRBV5-1 and J usage is TRBJ2-3; TRBD2 matches 9 bases. With V trimmed by 5 bases and J by 0 bases, 7 bases remained unmatched. Germline loops: CDR1 SGHRS, CDR2 YFSETQ. The CDR3 runs to 16 residues. In DNA, the CDR3 is TGCGCCAGCAGATCCCTGACTAGCGGAAGCACAGATACGCAGTATTTT. It yields the protein CASRSLTSGSTDTQYF.

The chain carries TRBV11-2 and TRBJ2-1; D perhaps matches TRBD2 (6 bases). This CDR3 spans 13 amino acids. Trimming removed 1 base from V and 6 bases from J, with 7 bases in between. Per germline, CDR1 SGHAT and CDR2 FQNNGV. CDR3 DNA sequence: TGTGCCAGCAGCTTAGGTAGCGGCAATGAGCAGTTCTTC. Amino acid sequence: CASSLGSGNEQFF.

This clonotype was detected ten times or more. The chain employs TRBV11-2 and TRBJ2-1; possibly TRBD2 for D (6 bases). This CDR3 spans 12 amino acids. V lost 0 bases to trimming and J lost 12 bases, with 9 bases between them. Germline V lookup: CDR1 SGHAT, CDR2 FQNNGV. The CDR3 DNA sequence: TGTGCCAGCAGCTTAGATTGGGGAGGGCAGTTCTTC. This translates into CASSLDWGGQFF.

The chain has TRBV6-4 and TRBJ2-2; D gene unclear. Per germline, CDR1 MRHNA and CDR2 SNTAGT. The CDR3 has 13 amino acids. The V gene lost 3 bases and the J gene lost 4 bases, with 6 bases spanning the gap. The DNA of the CDR3 is TGTGCCAGCAGTGAAAAGGCCACCGGGGAGCTGTTTTTT. It is translated as CASSEKATGELFF.

This clonotype was recorded many times. The chain couples TRBV11-2 to TRBJ2-5, with D tentatively TRBD2 (6 bases). The length of the CDR3 is 17 residues. V was clipped by 1 base and J by 1 base, with 16 bases between them. The germline gives CDR1 SGHAT, CDR2 FQNNGV. The CDR3 here is CASSLGSWRGLQETQYF. As DNA, the CDR3 is TGTGCCAGCAGCTTAGGTTCGTGGAGGGGACTCCAAGAGACCCAGTACTTC.

This clonotype was seen repeatedly, ten times or more. The gene calls are TRBV4-1 and TRBJ1-2, with D uncertain. Germline values: CDR1 MGHRA, CDR2 YSYEKL. The CDR3 loop spans 14 amino acids. Trimming took off 0 bases at V and 8 bases at J, with 13 bases between the two ends. CDR3 sequence reads: CASSQDTGPNGYTF. CDR3 nucleotides: TGCGCCAGCAGCCAAGATACCGGGCCCAACGGCTACACCTTC.